Listed below are T cell receptor beta chains from one sample, sequenced in a study of T cell repertoires in cytomegalovirus infection. No antigen has been assigned to these receptors. TCRdb re-analysed the reads in MiXCR, keeping a single row per CDR3 protein. Of 200,000 or so distinct CDR3 sequences detected, roughly 34% appear once; the ten largest clones hold around 60%. This specimen was CD8+ T cells from cultured PBMCs, taken from culture after CMV antigen stimulation. These TCRs come from a human donor in good health (CMV status not recorded). Some clones in this sample may be carry-over from other donors' samples. Both conserved end residues are part of each CDR3. The order of the fields is J gene, V gene, D gene, clone size, CDR3 protein, CDR3 DNA. D genes are given only for firm matches. The size field is filled for only some rows; it gives once, few, many or a size class.

TRBJ2-7 | TRBV7-9 | . | many | CASSQRDKYYEQYF | TGTGCCAGCAGCCAGCGGGACAAATACTACGAGCAGTACTTC
TRBJ2-5 | TRBV5-1 | . | . | CASNSEGPAVQETQYF | TGCGCCAGCAACTCCGAGGGGCCGGCGGTCCAAGAGACCCAGTACTTC
TRBJ2-7 | TRBV28 | TRBD2 | . | CASSLSPLAGGRFSYEQYF | TGTGCCAGCAGTTTATCCCCCCTAGCGGGAGGCCGCTTCTCCTACGAGCAGTACTTC
TRBJ2-1 | TRBV6-2/TRBV6-3 | . | few | CASSYLNNEQFF | TGTGCCAGCAGTTACTTAAACAATGAGCAGTTCTTC
TRBJ2-3 | TRBV2 | . | . | CASSVRELRIVNQPQYF | TGTGCCAGCAGTGTAAGGGAGTTACGGATAGTCAATCAGCCCCAGTATTTT
TRBJ1-2 | TRBV28 | . | . | CASRGDQINYGYTF | TGTGCCAGCAGGGGCGACCAAATTAACTATGGCTACACCTTC
TRBJ2-7 | TRBV27 | . | once | CASSLSGWTPRRDEQYF | TGTGCCAGCAGTTTATCGGGTTGGACTCCCAGGCGGGACGAGCAGTACTTC
TRBJ2-1 | TRBV11-2 | . | few | CASSLERADEQFF | TGTGCCAGCAGCTTAGAGCGAGCGGATGAGCAGTTCTTC
TRBJ2-1 | TRBV6-6 | . | . | CASSNGVYNEQFF | TGTGCCAGCAGTAATGGGGTTTACAATGAGCAGTTCTTC
TRBJ1-5 | TRBV6-6 | . | few | CAIQRGGENQPQHF | TGTGCCATCCAGCGCGGCGGAGAGAATCAGCCCCAGCATTTT
TRBJ2-1 | TRBV2 | . | many | CANREKWGSDEQFF | TGTGCCAACAGAGAGAAGTGGGGGTCGGATGAGCAGTTCTTC
TRBJ2-5 | TRBV28 | . | . | CASSLVLKEGETQYF | TGTGCCAGCAGTTTGGTTCTCAAGGAGGGGGAGACCCAGTACTTC
TRBJ2-1 | TRBV11-2 | . | few | CASSLFPPGGSNTHEQFF | TGTGCCAGCAGCTTATTTCCCCCCGGCGGTTCAAATACCCATGAGCAGTTCTTC
TRBJ1-2 | TRBV6-6 | . | . | CASSLIVRKSENYGYTF | TGTGCCAGCAGTTTGATCGTTAGGAAGTCGGAGAACTATGGCTACACCTTC
TRBJ2-3 | TRBV5-1 | . | few | CASSLLSSRGTDTQYF | TGCGCCAGCAGCTTGCTGTCTAGCCGGGGCACAGATACGCAGTATTTT
TRBJ2-5 | TRBV27 | . | few | CASTPLGTETQYF | TGTGCCAGCACCCCCTTAGGGACCGAGACCCAGTACTTC
TRBJ2-3 | TRBV7-8 | . | many | CASSAGGATDTQYF | TGTGCCAGCAGCGCCGGGGGTGCCACAGATACGCAGTATTTT
TRBJ2-4 | TRBV14 | TRBD2 | . | CASSPGAQRGLAKNIQYF | TGTGCCAGCAGCCCGGGCGCTCAGCGGGGGTTAGCCAAAAACATTCAGTACTTC
TRBJ2-7 | TRBV19 | TRBD2 | . | CASSGLAGAYEQYF | TGTGCCAGTAGCGGACTAGCGGGGGCCTACGAGCAGTACTTC
TRBJ2-7 | TRBV7-6 | TRBD2 | . | CASSSAGGGRRYEQYF | TGTGCCAGCAGCTCCGCGGGCGGGGGGCGGAGATACGAGCAGTACTTC
TRBJ2-6 | TRBV7-4 | TRBD2 | . | CASSLDPSGRAWGANVLTF | TGTGCCAGCAGCTTAGACCCTAGCGGGAGGGCCTGGGGGGCCAACGTCCTGACTTTC
TRBJ2-7 | TRBV4-1 | . | . | CASSQDEERTYEQYF | TGTGCCAGCAGCCAAGACGAGGAGAGGACCTACGAGCAGTACTTC
TRBJ2-1 | TRBV7-6 | . | few | CASSLGAGAPSYNEQFF | TGTGCCAGCAGCTTAGGGGCGGGCGCCCCCTCCTACAATGAGCAGTTCTTC
TRBJ1-5 | TRBV6-5 | . | . | CASSYDRAGQPQHF | TGTGCCAGCAGTTACGATAGGGCTGGACAGCCCCAGCATTTT
TRBJ1-4 | TRBV28 | TRBD1 | . | CASSSYRGLINEKLFF | TGTGCCAGCAGTAGCTACAGGGGGCTCATTAATGAAAAACTGTTTTTT
TRBJ2-3 | TRBV13 | TRBD2 | . | CASSSRGEDTQYF | TGTGCCAGCAGCTCCCGGGGGGAAGATACGCAGTATTTT
TRBJ1-1 | TRBV28 | . | few | CASRKGYMNTEAFF | TGTGCCAGCAGGAAGGGGTATATGAACACTGAAGCTTTCTTT
TRBJ2-7 | TRBV11-1 | TRBD1 | few | CASSGGTGAYEQYF | TGTGCCAGCAGCGGGGGGACAGGAGCCTACGAGCAGTACTTC
TRBJ2-3 | TRBV5-4 | . | . | CASSLATEAGTDTQYF | TGTGCCAGCAGCTTGGCGACGGAGGCTGGCACAGATACGCAGTATTTT
TRBJ2-1 | TRBV12-3/TRBV12-4 | TRBD2 | . | CASSSRGGPYNEQFF | TGTGCCAGCAGTTCCCGGGGGGGTCCATACAATGAGCAGTTCTTC
TRBJ2-7 | TRBV7-8 | . | . | CASRSTGNNEQYF | TGTGCCAGCAGATCTACAGGGAACAACGAGCAGTACTTC
TRBJ2-1 | TRBV7-9 | TRBD2 | . | CASRGSGTSGRGSNEQFF | TGTGCCAGCAGAGGGTCCGGGACTAGCGGGAGGGGCTCCAATGAGCAGTTCTTC
TRBJ1-1 | TRBV7-1 | . | few | CASRDSLNTEAFF | TGTGCCAGCCGAGACAGCTTGAACACTGAAGCTTTCTTT
TRBJ2-1 | TRBV7-3 | . | . | CASSLIAPSSYNEQFF | TGTGCCAGCAGCTTAATTGCCCCCAGCTCCTACAATGAGCAGTTCTTC
TRBJ1-1 | TRBV6-5 | . | . | CASNFGTKTEAFF | TGTGCCAGCAATTTCGGCACGAAGACTGAAGCTTTCTTT
TRBJ2-2 | TRBV7-6 | . | . | CASSLVHGNTGELFF | TGTGCCAGCAGCTTAGTTCACGGGAACACCGGGGAGCTGTTTTTT
TRBJ2-1 | TRBV7-6 | TRBD1 | . | CASSSRTGSSYNEQFF | TGTGCCAGCAGCTCCCGGACAGGGAGCTCCTACAATGAGCAGTTCTTC
TRBJ2-2 | TRBV7-9 | . | many | CASSLAELFF | TGTGCCAGCAGCTTAGCGGAGCTGTTTTTT
TRBJ2-2 | TRBV6-2/TRBV6-3 | TRBD2 | few | CASSYRLAGVANTGELFF | TGTGCCAGCAGTTACAGGCTAGCGGGAGTGGCGAACACCGGGGAGCTGTTTTTT
TRBJ2-3 | TRBV7-8 | TRBD2 | . | CASSLVSGRADTQYF | TGTGCCAGCAGCTTAGTTAGCGGGAGGGCAGATACGCAGTATTTT